Listed below are T cell receptor beta chains from one sample, sequenced in a study of T-cell reconstitution after alpha-beta-depleted transplantation in children. One entry per CDR3 protein, called by TCRdb with MiXCR from the PCR reads. This table holds 95,000 to 150,000 distinct CDR3 sequences, around 23% found once. The sequencing used PBMCs, mostly from graft donor cells, collected 180 days after TCRalphabeta/CD19-depleted stem cell transplant. The receptors stem from a male patient aged 2-9 years who had a stem cell transplant for chronic granulomatous disease, so the T cells may come from the graft donor. Each CDR3 is given with its conserved first and last residue. The D gene is left open where the match is weak. Clone size is stated in some rows and not others, as once, few, many or a class when expanded.

many TRBJ2-7 TRBV27 TRBD1 TGTGCCAGCAGTCGGGACAGGGGTACCTCTAAGCAGTACTTC CASSRDRGTSKQYF
few TRBJ2-1 TRBV6-5 TRBD2 TGTGCCAGCAGTTCCCCGGGACTAGCGGCGAATGAGCAGTTCTTC CASSSPGLAANEQFF
. TRBJ2-3 TRBV29-1 . TGCAGCGTAGGTAGGACAGTTACAGATACGCAGTATTTT CSVGRTVTDTQYF
. TRBJ1-1 TRBV27 . TGTGCCAGCAGTTTATCCGCCAACACTGAAGCTTTCTTT CASSLSANTEAFF
many TRBJ2-7 TRBV7-9 TRBD1 TGTGCCAGCAGCTTAAAAATGACAGGGGGCTTCGAGCAGTACTTC CASSLKMTGGFEQYF
. TRBJ1-1 TRBV20-1 . TGCAGTGCCCTACAAGGGTACTCTGAAGCTTTCTTT CSALQGYSEAFF
. TRBJ2-3 TRBV12-3/TRBV12-4 TRBD1 TGTGCCAGCAGTTACAGGGGGAAGGGCACAGATACGCAGTATTTT CASSYRGKGTDTQYF
. TRBJ1-5 TRBV28 . TGTGCCAGCAGTTTACAGACCTCGCCCCAGCATTTT CASSLQTSPQHF
few TRBJ2-1 TRBV20-1 . . CSASRAGLYNEQFF
few TRBJ2-7 TRBV7-6 TRBD1 TGTGCCAGCAGCTTTCGGGTAGACAGGGACGAGCAGTACTTC CASSFRVDRDEQYF
. TRBJ2-1 TRBV7-2 TRBD2 TGTGCCAGCAGCTTGGGACTAGCGGGGAGTGAGCAGTTCTTC CASSLGLAGSEQFF
many TRBJ2-3 TRBV11-2 . TGTGCCAGCAGTCAGATCCCCAGCACAGATACGCAGTATTTT CASSQIPSTDTQYF
few TRBJ2-1 TRBV7-6 TRBD1 TGTGCCAGCAGCCGGGGACAGGGTTCTCGCGATGAGCAGTTCTTC CASSRGQGSRDEQFF
. TRBJ2-1 TRBV5-5 . TGTGCCAGCAGCGTATACGGACAGATTGAGCAGTTCTTC CASSVYGQIEQFF
many TRBJ1-1 TRBV12-3/TRBV12-4 . TGTGCCAGCCAGACGGGCGCGTCTTCGACTGAAGCTTTCTTT CASQTGASSTEAFF
. TRBJ2-7 TRBV20-1 TRBD2 TGCAGTGCTAGGGGGACTAGCGAAAGGTACGAGCAGTACTTC CSARGTSERYEQYF
. TRBJ2-7 TRBV5-1 . TGCGCCAGCAGCTTGGCCTTAGAGGGCGAGCAGTACTTC CASSLALEGEQYF
many TRBJ2-1 TRBV29-1 TRBD2 TGCAGCGTTAAAGGACTAGCGGACTACAATGAGCAGTTCTTC CSVKGLADYNEQFF
many TRBJ2-3 TRBV7-3 TRBD1 TGTGCCAGCAGCACAGACAGGGGAACAGATACGCAGTATTTT CASSTDRGTDTQYF
. TRBJ2-3 TRBV20-1 . TGCAGTGCTAGAAGGCAGGGACGGGATACGCAGTATTTT CSARRQGRDTQYF
few TRBJ1-5 TRBV20-1 . TGCAGTGCTAGAGCGTTCCCCCCACACCAGCCCCAGCATTTT CSARAFPPHQPQHF
. TRBJ2-1 TRBV29-1 TRBD2 TGCAGCGTTGACCTAGCGGGTGGGGTCCATGAGCAGTTCTTC CSVDLAGGVHEQFF
. TRBJ2-1 TRBV5-1 . TGCGCCAGCAGCCGCCGACAGGATAGCTCCTACAATGAGCAGTTCTTC CASSRRQDSSYNEQFF
many TRBJ2-5 TRBV12-3/TRBV12-4 . TGTGCCAGCAGTTTTAGTCTCAGCCAAGAGACCCAGTACTTC CASSFSLSQETQYF
. TRBJ2-1 TRBV5-1 . TGCGCCAGCACCGGCCAGGGAGCCTACAATGAGCAGTTCTTC CASTGQGAYNEQFF
few TRBJ2-7 TRBV20-1 TRBD2 TGCAGTGCTCCACTAGCGCTGAGCTACGAGCAGTACTTC CSAPLALSYEQYF
many TRBJ2-1 TRBV14 TRBD2 TGTGCCAGCAGCCAAGCGGGACTAGCGGGAGAGCTGTTCTTC CASSQAGLAGELFF
few TRBJ2-1 TRBV19 . TGTGCCAGTAGTATGACGGCGGGGAATGAGCAGTTCTTC CASSMTAGNEQFF
. TRBJ2-1 TRBV15 TRBD2 TGTGCCACCAGCATCACTAGCGGGAGGGCCGATTACAATGAGCAGTTCTTC CATSITSGRADYNEQFF
few TRBJ1-2 TRBV29-1 . TGCAGCGTTCCCTCCGAGGGAATAGGGGGCTACACCTTC CSVPSEGIGGYTF
few TRBJ1-4 TRBV20-1 TRBD1 TGCAGTGCTGCGACAGGGGGTAATGAAAAACTGTTTTTT CSAATGGNEKLFF
. TRBJ1-3 TRBV29-1 . TGCAGCGTTGCCTGGACCAGTGGAAACACCATATATTTT CSVAWTSGNTIYF
few TRBJ2-1 TRBV12-3/TRBV12-4 . TGTGCCAGCAGTTTTTCCCTCAGCTACAATGAGCAGTTCTTC CASSFSLSYNEQFF
many TRBJ2-1 TRBV7-6 . TGTGCCAGCAGCTCCGGGACATCTTACAATGAGCAGTTCTTC CASSSGTSYNEQFF
. TRBJ1-2 TRBV28 . TGTGCCAGCAGTTTTCCCAGGGCCAACTATGGCTACACCTTC CASSFPRANYGYTF
few TRBJ2-5 TRBV4-2 . TGTGCCAGCAGCCAAGAGTCGTGGGGTTACCCCCCGACCCAGTACTTC CASSQESWGYPPTQYF
. TRBJ2-2 TRBV5-1 TRBD2 TGCGCCAGCAGCCGGGAGGGGACAACCGCGAACACCGGGGAGCTGTTTTTT CASSREGTTANTGELFF
. TRBJ2-5 TRBV4-2 TRBD2 TGTGCCAGCAGCCAACTACTAGCGGGGGGACCCAGGGCCCAGTACTTC CASSQLLAGGPRAQYF
. TRBJ2-3 TRBV6-5 . TGTGCCAGCAGTTACAATCGGTACGGCCGCACAGATACGCAGTATTTT CASSYNRYGRTDTQYF
. TRBJ1-1 TRBV5-5 . TGTGCCAGCAGCTTGGAACGCCCGAACACTGAAGCTTTCTTT CASSLERPNTEAFF
many TRBJ1-2 TRBV5-1 TRBD1 TGCGCCAGCAGCTACACAGGGGCGGATGGCTACACCTTC CASSYTGADGYTF
. TRBJ2-7 TRBV20-1 . TGCAGTGCTCAGCCCTCAACAAGGACCTACGAGCAGTACTTC CSAQPSTRTYEQYF
. TRBJ2-5 TRBV12-3/TRBV12-4 . TGTGCCAGCAGCACCGAAGAGACCCAGTACTTC CASSTEETQYF
. TRBJ1-1 TRBV12-3/TRBV12-4 TRBD1 TGTGCCAGCAGTTTATATGGGGCCGACAGGGGGGGTAACACTGAAGCTTTCTTT CASSLYGADRGGNTEAFF
many TRBJ2-5 TRBV11-2 . TGTGCCAGCAGCTTAGACGGCGGGACCCAGTACTTC CASSLDGGTQYF
. TRBJ2-7 TRBV7-9 TRBD2 TGTGCCAGCAGCACTATATCTAGCGGGAGGGTCAACGAGCAGTACTTC CASSTISSGRVNEQYF
many TRBJ2-1 TRBV5-1 TRBD2 TGCGCCAGCAGACTCGGGACTAGCGAATACAATGAGCAGTTCTTC CASRLGTSEYNEQFF
many TRBJ1-2 TRBV20-1 . TGCAGTGCTGATGGACGGAACTATGGCTACACCTTC CSADGRNYGYTF
many TRBJ2-7 TRBV4-3 . TGCGCCAGCAGCCAACAAGCGGACCACTCCTACGAGCAGTACTTC CASSQQADHSYEQYF
. TRBJ1-2 TRBV10-3 TRBD1 TGTGCCATCAGTCCGACAGGGAACTATGGCTACACCTTC CAISPTGNYGYTF
once TRBJ2-1 TRBV24-1 TRBD1 TGTGCCACCAGTGATAGGGACAGGGGTTTTAGGTTCTTC CATSDRDRGFRFF
. TRBJ2-1 TRBV5-1 TRBD1 TGCGCCAGCAGCTTAAGGGGGGACAGGGCCTACAATGAGCAGTTCTTC CASSLRGDRAYNEQFF
few TRBJ1-5 TRBV3-1 . TGTGCCAGCAGCCGGCAGGGAGGTCAGCCCCAGCATTTT CASSRQGGQPQHF
. TRBJ2-3 TRBV12-3/TRBV12-4 . TGTGCCAGCAGTTTGGTTTTGGGGGGTGTTAGCACAGATACGCAGTATTTT CASSLVLGGVSTDTQYF